This T cell receptor (beta chain) was retrieved from a study of T cells in Graves' hyperthyroidism and ophthalmopathy. About the study: Peripheral blood was secured at the point of initial diagnosis, before any treatment.

Germline assignment: CDR1 LGHDT and CDR2 YNNKEL (reference sequence). Trimming cost V 1 base and J 2 bases; bases outside gene matches: 7. This CDR3 has 16 residues. Ten or more counts support this clonotype. Antigen: not known. Findings of the study overall: Researchers report that a 13 V-J model separated ophthalmopathy from stable hyperthyroidism. In the blood, most expanded thyroid clonotypes above 0.001 appeared as well.

Researchers amplified the TCR beta CDR3 regions from RNA transcripts. During a first-round RT-PCR of the TCR CDR3, the HTBI primer set was used. TCRdb independently ran MiXCR on the multiplex PCR reads; one entry per CDR3 protein. The table shows roughly 500,000 distinct CDR3 sequences, with 15% to 20% occurring only once. This rearrangement joins TRBV3-1 to TRBJ2-5, with 7 bases matching TRBD2. Sequenced material: blood. This TCR came from a woman in her 30s with Graves' ophthalmopathy. Here the CDR3 DNA reads TGTGCCAGCAGCCAAGGGGGCTGGGGGGGTCAAGAGACCCAGTACTTC. Its translation: CASSQGGWGGQETQYF.